This T cell receptor (beta chain) was captured by sequencing in a study of tumor-infiltrating lymphocytes in oesophageal squamous cell carcinoma. One entry per CDR3 protein, called by TCRdb with MiXCR from the PCR reads. The repertoire includes about 11,000 distinct CDR3 sequences, around half of them detected once, and approximately 26% sits in the top ten. As regards this clonotype: A much larger clone is a single base away; this may be a read error.

The CDR3 runs 16 residues. CDR1 and CDR2 (germline): KGHSH, LQKENI. The material sequenced was esophageal tumor tissue. The origin of this receptor is a male donor with esophageal squamous cell carcinoma. The rearrangement joins TRBV18 to TRBJ2-7, with a weak D call TRBD1 (5 bases). The end of the DNA is better explained by TRBJ2-1, so the J call may be wrong. The CDR3 protein is CASSPSSAPGAYEQFF. The CDR3 DNA reads TGTGCCAGCTCACCATCTTCGGCTCCTGGGGCCTACGAGCAGTTCTTC.